Given below is one T cell receptor (beta chain) in context. As yet, its antigen is unknown. TCRdb keeps only in-frame clones here, not all; method: immunoSEQ multiplex PCR. The repertoire holds over 45,000 clones, roughly 80% seen once, with around 3.3% in the top ten. Per the germline V gene, CDR1 is SGHTA and CDR2 is FQGNSA. The CDR3 is made up of 19 amino acids. The V and J ends lost 7 bases and 3 bases, in that order; junction bases with no gene match: 18. This entry is derived from a study of vaccination effects on CD4 cells after COVID-19. The study, taken as a whole, reports: Researchers report that only 1 of 255 vaccine-induced clones in healthy vaccinees cross-reacted with common cold coronaviruses.

Scientists isolated CD4+ T cells after a roughly ten-day culture period ended. People in the vaccine group had not been infected with SARS-CoV-2 before, and their nucleocapsid antibodies were negative. Days 3 and 7 were when half the medium was replaced with IL-2 medium. Sequences were derived from CD4+ T cells from PBMCs cultured without peptide, sampled before COVID-19 vaccination. The sequence was obtained from a human donor who received a COVID-19 vaccine. The chain has TRBV7-2 and TRBJ2-3, with TRBD2 matching over 11 bases. CDR3 amino acids: CASTNPGLADPAGTDTQYF. The DNA for the CDR3 is TGTGCCAGCACCAACCCGGGACTAGCGGATCCGGCTGGGACAGATACGCAGTATTTT.